This entry lists 6 T cell receptor beta chains sequenced from one sample in a study of T cells in Graves' hyperthyroidism and ophthalmopathy. Amplified TCR beta CDR3 regions came from RNA transcripts. Using the HTBI primer set, a first-round RT-PCR was run on the TCR CDR3. TCRdb independently ran MiXCR on the multiplex PCR reads; one entry per CDR3 protein. The data contain fewer than 400,000 distinct CDR3 sequences, roughly 13% of them singletons. The sample consisted of blood. Source of these receptors: a man aged 45-65 years with Graves' ophthalmopathy.

This sequence joins TRBV5-1 and TRBJ1-1, with TRBD1 matching over 7 bases. Unmatched junction bases numbered 6, after V lost 4 bases and J lost 0 bases. Germline V gene sequence: CDR1 SGHRS, CDR2 YFSETQ. CDR3 length: 15 residues. The CDR3 loop reads CASSAPGQMNTEAFF. The CDR3 DNA reads TGCGCCAGCAGCGCACCGGGACAGATGAACACTGAAGCTTTCTTT.

V is TRBV27 and J is TRBJ1-5; D uncertain. Per germline, CDR1 MNHEY and CDR2 SMNVEV (reference sequence). The ends were cut back, 8 bases at V and 2 bases at J, with 7 bases in the middle. The CDR3 has 12 amino acids. DNA for the CDR3: TGTGCCAGCGGGTGGCGCAATCAGCCCCAGCATTTT. Encoded protein: CASGWRNQPQHF.

V usage is TRBV6-2 or TRBV6-3 and J usage is TRBJ1-3; 8 bases are shared with TRBD1. The germline CDR1 and CDR2 sequences are MNHEY and SVGEGT. The CDR3 runs to 14 residues. Trimming removed 6 bases from V and 4 bases from J; junction bases left unmatched: 5. The CDR3 DNA follows: TGTGCCAGCAGCACAGGGGGATCGGGAAACACCATATATTTT. Its protein is CASSTGGSGNTIYF.

At least ten counts were recorded for this clonotype. CDR3 nucleotide sequence: TGTGCCAGCAGTCCGGGACTAATACAAGAGACCCAGTACTTC. Protein sequence: CASSPGLIQETQYF. The chain employs TRBV12-3 or TRBV12-4 and TRBJ2-5; 7 bases are a match to TRBD2. Trimming took 5 bases from V and 2 from J; bases not matched to a gene: 5. The CDR3 is 14 residues long.

At least ten counts were recorded for this clonotype. V and J are TRBV5-1 and TRBJ2-7, with a weak D call TRBD2 (6 bases). The germline V gene has CDR1 SGHRS and CDR2 YFSETQ. Trimming removed 0 bases at V and 2 bases at J, with 12 bases between. CDR3 length: 15 residues. The CDR3 sequence: CASSLAWDSTYEQYF. As DNA, the CDR3 is TGCGCCAGCAGCTTGGCTTGGGACTCTACCTACGAGCAGTACTTC.

Many counts were recorded for this clonotype. This chain joins TRBV20-1 and TRBJ1-1, with 8 bases matching TRBD1. This CDR3 is built from 15 residues. Germline V gene data show CDR1 as DFQATT and CDR2 as SNEGSKA (reference sequence). With V trimmed by 3 bases and J by 6 bases, 12 bases remained unmatched. The CDR3 protein is CSASFNVDREAEAFF. CDR3 nucleotide sequence: TGCAGTGCTAGCTTTAATGTGGACAGGGAGGCTGAAGCTTTCTTT.